This passage covers 27 T cell receptor beta chains from one sample sequenced in a study of T cell repertoires in cytomegalovirus infection. TCRdb reanalysed the reads using MiXCR and keeps one entry per CDR3 protein. Altogether under 130,000 distinct CDR3 sequences are present, roughly 39% being singletons, with the ten largest covering 65% to 75%. The antigens of these receptors remain unknown. Sample: CD8+ T cells from cultured PBMCs, taken from culture after CMV antigen stimulation. Receptor source: a human donor in good health (CMV status not recorded). Some clones in this sample may be carry-over from other donors' samples.

This clonotype was detected only a few times. V and J are TRBV12-3 or TRBV12-4 and TRBJ2-3; no firm D call. The V gene lost 5 bases and the J gene lost 0 bases, with 21 bases spanning the gap. CDR3 length: 18 residues. CDR3 in DNA: TGTGCCAGCAGTCCCCTGCTGGGGTCCCAAGCTAGCACAGATACGCAGTATTTT. It yields the protein CASSPLLGSQASTDTQYF.

V usage is TRBV27 and J usage is TRBJ2-1; D possibly matches TRBD1 or TRBD2 (5 bases each). Deletions cut 6 bases from V and 9 bases from J, with 15 bases between. The CDR3 consists of 13 residues. The V gene's germline CDR1 is MNHEY and CDR2 SMNVEV (reference sequence). The chain's CDR3 is CASSLKGTGEQFF. The CDR3 nucleotides are TGTGCCAGCAGCCTTAAAGGGACCGGTGAGCAGTTCTTC.

V usage is TRBV6-6 and J usage is TRBJ2-5; 9 bases are a match to TRBD2. Trimming cost V 3 bases and J 5 bases; bases outside gene matches: 7. CDR1 is MNHNY, CDR2 SVGAGI, per germline (reference sequence). This CDR3 is built from 15 residues. This CDR3 reads CASSYISSGAETQYF. The CDR3 DNA sequence: TGTGCCAGCAGTTATATCTCTAGCGGGGCTGAGACCCAGTACTTC.

The gene calls are TRBV7-8 and TRBJ1-2, with a weak D call TRBD1 (6 bases). Trimming shortened V by 0 bases and J by 4 bases, and 15 bases separated the two germline ends. Germline CDR1 reads SGHVS; CDR2 reads FQNEAQ. This CDR3 contains 16 residues. Here the CDR3 reads CASSLASAGESYGYTF. Written as DNA, the CDR3 is TGTGCCAGCAGCTTAGCGAGTGCAGGGGAGAGCTATGGCTACACCTTC.

This chain uses TRBV12-3 or TRBV12-4 with TRBJ1-4; a possible D gene is TRBD1 (5 bases). With 3 bases removed from V and 5 bases from J, the gap between germline ends came to 10 bases. The CDR3 has 14 amino acids. DNA for the CDR3: TGTGCCAGCAGTTTTGAGGGGAGAAATGAAAAACTGTTTTTT. Translation: CASSFEGRNEKLFF.

CDR3 protein: CSVVGTEVNEQYF. The CDR3 bases are TGCAGCGTTGTCGGGACCGAGGTCAACGAGCAGTACTTC. The J gene is TRBJ2-7, the V gene TRBV29-1; either TRBD1 or TRBD2 may supply D (5 bases each). Germline lookup yields CDR1 SQVTM and CDR2 ANQGSEA. The V and J ends lost 4 bases and 5 bases respectively, with 15 bases between them. The length of the CDR3 is 13 residues.

The chain recombines TRBV6-5 with TRBJ2-1; 8 nucleotides align to TRBD1. Germline trimming cut 7 bases from V and 6 bases from J; bases unmatched to any gene: 5. This CDR3 is 13 amino acids long. Per germline, CDR1 MNHEY and CDR2 SVGAGI. The CDR3 protein is CASIDGTGNEQFF. In nucleotides, the CDR3 is TGTGCCAGCATTGACGGGACAGGCAATGAGCAGTTCTTC.

This clonotype was counted ten times or more. Written as DNA, the CDR3 is TGTGCCAGCATTGCCAGGGAATTTGGCACAGATACGCAGTATTTT. It specifies CASIAREFGTDTQYF. V is TRBV6-1 and J is TRBJ2-3; D may be TRBD1 (5 bases). The CDR3 extends over 15 amino acids. Germline V gives CDR1 MNHNS, CDR2 SASEGT. Between the trimmed V and J ends, which lost 7 bases and 1 base, there was a span of 15 bases.

The rearrangement links TRBV15 to TRBJ2-7, with 11 bases aligning to TRBD2. The V segment lost 5 bases and the J segment 4 bases; nucleotides outside the gene matches: 7. The length of the CDR3 is 15 residues. Germline V lookup: CDR1 LNHNV, CDR2 YYDKDF (reference sequence). CDR3 region: CATSVGASGGYEQYF. CDR3 bases: TGTGCCACCAGCGTAGGCGCTAGCGGGGGGTACGAGCAGTACTTC.

In regard to this clonotype: A single base separates this from a much larger clone, so it may be a read error. The chain has TRBV7-6 and TRBJ1-5; D call uncertain. CDR1 SGHVS and CDR2 FNYEAQ come from the germline V gene. This CDR3 comprises 15 residues. Here the CDR3 reads CTSSKSGLYNQPQHF. CDR3 bases: TGTACCAGCAGCAAGTCAGGTCTTTACAATCAGCCCCAGCATTTT. Using reference TRBV7-6 and TRBJ1-5 for the parts outside the CDR3, the full variable domain is GAGVSQSPRYKVTKRGQDVALRCDPISGHVSLYWYRQALGQGPEFLTYFNYEAQQDKSGLPNDRFSAERPEGSISTLTIQRTEQRDSAMYRCTSSKSGLYNQPQHFGDGTRLSIL.

In this sample, this clonotype turned up a few times. The chain uses TRBV7-9 and TRBJ1-6; no firm D call. The V gene's germline CDR1 is SEHNR and CDR2 FQNEAQ (reference sequence). V gave up 4 bases and J gave up 10 bases, with 8 bases separating them. The CDR3 covers 12 residues. The CDR3 spells CASSSGGSPLHF. The CDR3, as DNA: TGTGCCAGCAGCTCAGGTGGCTCACCCCTCCACTTT.

The V call is TRBV18, the J call TRBJ2-7; D is uncertain. CDR1 and CDR2 (germline): KGHSH, LQKENI. The CDR3 is 15 amino acids. The V end was cut by 0 bases, the J end by 4 bases, with 13 bases between. This CDR3 reads CASSPPLGPGYEQYF. The CDR3 DNA sequence: TGTGCCAGCTCACCACCGCTCGGGCCCGGGTACGAGCAGTACTTC.

This rearrangement joins TRBV5-6 to TRBJ2-3; no clear D. The CDR3 sequence is 12 residues long. The V end lost 4 bases, the J end lost 6 bases, and 9 bases lay between the germline ends. Germline assignment: CDR1 SGHDT and CDR2 YYEEEE. As DNA, the CDR3 is TGTGCCAGCAGCGCCCACTTGGATACGCAGTATTTT. It yields the protein CASSAHLDTQYF.

This clonotype appeared a few times. The CDR3 DNA reads TGTGCCAGCAGCTCAGGGTACCGAGGCGATGAGCAGTTCTTC. This encodes CASSSGYRGDEQFF. V usage is TRBV7-2 and J usage is TRBJ2-1; TRBD1 is a possible D gene (5 bases). Trimming left V 4 bases short and J 8 bases short, with 15 bases between. The CDR3 runs 14 residues. Germline V gene lookup returns CDR1 SGHTA and CDR2 FQGNSA.

The chain is built from TRBV7-3 and TRBJ1-5, with 7 bases aligning to TRBD1. V was pared by 9 bases and J by 4 bases, with 12 bases of the junction left unmatched. From germline, CDR1 is SGHTA and CDR2 FQGTGA. The length of the CDR3 is 15 residues. The DNA of the CDR3 is TGTGCCAGTGCCATGGGAGGGGGCCCTAATCAGCCCCAGCATTTT. It specifies CASAMGGGPNQPQHF.

This clonotype occurred a few times. V gene TRBV6-2 or TRBV6-3 combines with J gene TRBJ2-7; 10 bases fit TRBD1. V gave up 0 bases and J gave up 3 bases; unmatched junction bases: 5. Germline V gene lookup returns CDR1 MNHEY and CDR2 SVGEGT. The CDR3 extends over 16 amino acids. The CDR3 bases are TGTGCCAGCAGTTACTCGCCCGGACAGGGGGACTACGAGCAGTACTTC. Protein: CASSYSPGQGDYEQYF.

This clonotype has more than one count but fewer than ten. The gene calls are TRBV5-4 and TRBJ2-7; D might be TRBD1 or TRBD2, each matching 5 bases. From germline, CDR1 is SGHNT and CDR2 YYREEE (reference sequence). CDR3 length: 14 residues. Trimming took off 3 bases at V and 3 bases at J, with 13 bases between the two ends. CDR3 bases: TGTGCCAGCAGCTCCACCGGGACCTTCTACGAGCAGTACTTC. Protein sequence: CASSSTGTFYEQYF. The complete variable domain, with remaining parts taken from reference TRBV5-4 and TRBJ2-7, reads ETGVTQSPTHLIKTRGQQVTLRCSSQSGHNTVSWYQQALGQGPQFIFQYYREEENGRGNFPPRFSGLQFPNYSSELNVNALELDDSALYLCASSSTGTFYEQYFGPGTRLTVT.

The chain is built from TRBV7-6 and TRBJ2-5, with 8 bases lining up with TRBD1. V shed 4 bases and J 1 base; nucleotides not matched to a gene: 2. CDR3 length: 14 amino acids. Germline V gene sequence: CDR1 SGHVS, CDR2 FNYEAQ. CDR3 protein: CASSSRGPQETQYF. The CDR3 DNA sequence: TGTGCCAGCAGCTCCAGGGGGCCCCAAGAGACCCAGTACTTC.

The chain links TRBV19 to TRBJ2-3; possible D gene TRBD2, 6 bases. The germline V gene has CDR1 LNHDA and CDR2 SQIVND (reference sequence). Trimming removed 2 bases from V and 2 bases from J, with 11 bases in between. CDR3 size: 15 residues. CDR3 residues: CASSIIGSSTDTQYF. CDR3 sequence (DNA): TGTGCCAGTAGTATAATCGGGAGCTCCACAGATACGCAGTATTTT.

The chain has TRBV7-4 and TRBJ2-2; D unclear. Germline-derived CDR1 and CDR2 are SGHVT and SQSDAQ. V was trimmed by 5 bases and J by 2 bases, leaving 15 bases between them. There are 16 residues in the CDR3. The CDR3 spells CASSPGETVNTGELFF. DNA of the CDR3: TGTGCCAGCAGCCCAGGCGAGACCGTCAACACCGGGGAGCTGTTTTTT.

The chain recombines TRBV11-3 with TRBJ1-1; the D is unclear. The CDR3 is 13 amino acids. Germline lookup yields CDR1 SGHNT and CDR2 YENEEA. With 3 bases removed from V and 1 base from J, the gap between germline ends came to 6 bases. The DNA for the CDR3 is TGTGCCAGCAGCTTCACAGAGAACACTGAAGCTTTCTTT. Protein sequence: CASSFTENTEAFF.

V is TRBV10-2 and J is TRBJ1-2, with 8 bases that match TRBD1. There are 14 residues in the CDR3. Germline V lookup: CDR1 WSHSY, CDR2 SAAADI. With V trimmed by 6 bases and J by 4 bases, 7 bases remained unmatched. In DNA, the CDR3 is TGCGCCAGCAGCCCAAACACAGGGGGCTATGGCTACACCTTC. Encoded protein: CASSPNTGGYGYTF.

The V gene is TRBV7-8, the J gene TRBJ2-7, with D perhaps TRBD1 or TRBD2 (5 bases each). CDR1 and CDR2 (germline): SGHVS, FQNEAQ. V lost 4 bases to trimming and J lost 2 bases, with 12 bases between them. This CDR3 spans 14 amino acids. The CDR3 DNA is TGTGCCAGCAGCTCCTGGGACCCAGCCTACGAGCAGTACTTC. Its protein is CASSSWDPAYEQYF.

This clonotype showed up many times. This chain uses TRBV7-2 with TRBJ2-3; D gene ambiguous. The CDR3 is 15 residues long. The V gene's germline CDR1 is SGHTA and CDR2 FQGNSA. Trimming stripped 2 bases from V and 0 bases from J, with 9 bases between. The CDR3 nucleotides are TGTGCCAGCAGCTTAAACGGTCCCAGCACAGATACGCAGTATTTT. This codes for CASSLNGPSTDTQYF.

This chain joins TRBV12-3 or TRBV12-4 and TRBJ1-1; the D gene is possibly TRBD1 (5 bases). V lost 6 bases to trimming and J lost 6 bases, with 11 bases between them. This CDR3 has 12 residues. The CDR3 DNA reads TGTGCCAGCAGCCCGGGACTCTCTGAAGCTTTCTTT. Translated: CASSPGLSEAFF.

The chain couples TRBV7-9 to TRBJ2-2, with a possible D match to TRBD1 (6 bases). Trimming removed 4 bases at V and 7 bases at J, with 10 bases between. CDR1 and CDR2 from the germline V gene are SEHNR and FQNEAQ (reference sequence). The CDR3 is 13 residues long. The CDR3 spells CASSSDSLGELFF. In DNA, the CDR3 is TGTGCCAGCAGCTCGGACAGTCTCGGGGAGCTGTTTTTT.

CDR3 amino acids: CASSAPRDFDIQYF. For the CDR3, the DNA is TGTGCCAGCAGTGCGCCCCGGGACTTTGACATTCAGTACTTC. This chain links TRBV12-3 or TRBV12-4 with TRBJ2-4, with D perhaps TRBD2 (6 bases). V was shortened by 5 bases and J by 8 bases, with 16 bases between the two germline ends. The CDR3 has 14 amino acids.